The clone carrying this T cell receptor beta chain was detected a few times. What it binds is not known. This record comes from a study of T cells after yellow fever vaccination. Study-wide results and limits: Though weaker, the secondary response peaked faster, on day 5 versus 15.

Germline V gene data show CDR1 as LNHDA and CDR2 as SQIVND (reference sequence). The CDR3 is made up of 12 amino acids. Trimming took off 3 bases at V and 7 bases at J, with 7 bases between the two ends. In making TCR cDNA, 5'RACE template switching added a universal primer site and UMIs to it. TCRdb redid the calling of the 5' RACE reads with MiXCR, one entry per CDR3 protein. This sample has about 49,000 distinct CDR3 sequences; 7.4% occur once, and the top ten carry less than 35%. The TCR comes from a man between 18 and 35 years old who received the YFV17D yellow fever vaccine. Sequenced material: CD8+ T cells sorted from PBMCs, taken more than 13 days after the first yellow fever vaccination. V usage is TRBV19 and J usage is TRBJ2-1; unclear D gene. CDR3 protein: CASSMGKNEQFF. CDR3 in DNA: TGTGCCAGTAGTATGGGGAAAAATGAGCAGTTCTTC.